This entry describes one T cell receptor beta chain. The antigen is unknown. In the PCR, 60 Vbeta and 13 Jbeta primers were used. Here immunoSEQ multiplex PCR was the method, and the copy in TCRdb shows in-frame clones only, minus some. The sample lists about 180,000 clones; 80% were seen once. This specimen comes from a study of cytomegalovirus exposure and HLA in healthy donors. General study results and limits: Excluded were some V segments that proved indistinguishable, including TRBV6-2 and TRBV6-3.

CDR3 size: 15 residues. V gave up 5 bases and J gave up 3 bases; unmatched junction bases: 7. Germline CDR1 SGDLS, CDR2 YYNGEE. This chain uses TRBV9 with TRBJ1-5, with TRBD1 matching over 8 bases. Sequencing used PBMCs. This clonotype was obtained from a man aged 40-55 years in good health and CMV-seronegative. The chain's CDR3 is CASSSGQDHNQPQHF. The CDR3 nucleotides are TGTGCCAGCAGTTCGGGACAGGACCACAATCAGCCCCAGCATTTT.